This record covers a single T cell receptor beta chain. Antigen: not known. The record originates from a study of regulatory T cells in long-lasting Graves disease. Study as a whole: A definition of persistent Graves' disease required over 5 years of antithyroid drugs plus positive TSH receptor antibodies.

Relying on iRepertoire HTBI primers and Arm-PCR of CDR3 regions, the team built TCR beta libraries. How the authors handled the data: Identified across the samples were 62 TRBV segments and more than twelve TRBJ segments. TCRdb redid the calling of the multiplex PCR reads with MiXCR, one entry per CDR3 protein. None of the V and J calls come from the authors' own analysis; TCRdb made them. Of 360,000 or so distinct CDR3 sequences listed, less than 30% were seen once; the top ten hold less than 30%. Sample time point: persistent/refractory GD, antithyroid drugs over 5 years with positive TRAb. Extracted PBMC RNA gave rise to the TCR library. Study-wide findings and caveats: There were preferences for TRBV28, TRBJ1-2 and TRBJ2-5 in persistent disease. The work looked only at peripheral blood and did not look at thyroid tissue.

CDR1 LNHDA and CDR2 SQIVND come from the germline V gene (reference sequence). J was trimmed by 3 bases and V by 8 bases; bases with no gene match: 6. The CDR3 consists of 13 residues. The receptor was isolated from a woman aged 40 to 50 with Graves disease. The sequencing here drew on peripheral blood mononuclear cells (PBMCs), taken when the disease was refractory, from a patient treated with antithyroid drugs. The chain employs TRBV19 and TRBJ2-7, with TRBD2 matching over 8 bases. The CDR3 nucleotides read TGTGCCAGTCGAGGCGGGAGGTTCTACGAGCAGTACTTC. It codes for CASRGGRFYEQYF.